These 8 T cell receptor beta chains originate from one sample sequenced in a study of blood T cell repertoires in COVID-19. The assay was immunoSEQ multiplex PCR, and TCRdb's table has in-frame clones only and misses some. The sample lists a few hundred thousand clones, 83% occurring once. Material for sequencing was PBMCs or T cells enriched from blood (not recorded which). These receptors were collected from a woman between 45 and 60 years old who had recovered from COVID-19.

This clone was detected once. The V gene is TRBV11-2, the J gene TRBJ1-6, with D possibly matching TRBD1 (6 bases). In germline, CDR1 is SGHAT, CDR2 FQNNGV. V was clipped by 0 bases and J by 0 bases, with 12 bases between them. This CDR3 spans 18 amino acids. The CDR3 coding sequence is TGTGCCAGCAGCTTAGATCTTCAGGGGAGCTCCTATAATTCACCCCTCCACTTT. Translated, it gives CASSLDLQGSSYNSPLHF.

This clone was seen a handful of times. The chain is built from TRBV5-5 and TRBJ1-1; D is unclear. The CDR3 extends over 15 amino acids. CDR1 SGHKS and CDR2 YYEKEE come from the germline V gene (reference sequence). The V end was cut by 0 bases, the J end by 1 base, with 10 bases between. The CDR3 protein is CASSLGQIGNTEAFF. CDR3 nucleotides: TGTGCCAGCAGCTTGGGTCAAATCGGGAACACTGAAGCTTTCTTT.

The CDR3: CATSDLGPRGQFF. Written as DNA, the CDR3 is TGTGCCACCAGTGATTTGGGACCCAGGGGGCAGTTCTTC. The chain couples TRBV24-1 to TRBJ2-1, with a weak D call TRBD1 (6 bases). CDR1 and CDR2 (germline): KGHDR, SFDVKD. Deletions cut 0 bases from V and 12 bases from J, with 11 bases between. The CDR3 is 13 residues long.

This chain uses TRBV6-5 with TRBJ1-4; D remains ambiguous. CDR1 is MNHEY and CDR2 is SVGAGI in the germline V gene. Trimming took off 6 bases at V and 4 bases at J, with 15 bases between the two ends. The CDR3 loop spans 15 amino acids. This CDR3 reads CASRRHELDNEKLFF. The CDR3 nucleotides read TGTGCCAGCAGGCGACATGAACTTGATAATGAAAAACTGTTTTTT.

This clone was detected only once. The chain is built from TRBV19 and TRBJ2-3, with D possibly matching TRBD1 (6 bases). V was pared by 1 base and J by 4 bases, with 12 bases between. CDR1 is LNHDA and CDR2 is SQIVND in the germline V gene (reference sequence). The CDR3 contains 15 residues. The CDR3 here is CASSIAGVRPDTQYF. Written as DNA, the CDR3 is TGTGCCAGTAGTATAGCAGGGGTTAGGCCAGATACGCAGTATTTT.

This chain links TRBV11-2 with TRBJ1-5; D perhaps matches TRBD1 (5 bases). Germline loops: CDR1 SGHAT, CDR2 FQNNGV. This CDR3 has 14 amino acids. V lost 4 bases and J 6 bases, leaving 13 bases between the germline ends. CDR3 nucleotide sequence: TGTGCCAGCAGCTCCGGGGGAGCTATTCAGCCCCAGCATTTT. As protein: CASSSGGAIQPQHF.

V gene TRBV11-3 combines with J gene TRBJ2-1, with 8 bases fitting TRBD2. V lost 5 bases and J lost 9; bases outside the gene matches: 6. CDR1 is SGHNT, CDR2 YENEEA, per germline. This CDR3 has 13 amino acids. CDR3 DNA sequence: TGTGCCAGCAGCCACCTCGGGGGGGTTGAGCAGTTCTTC. Its protein product is CASSHLGGVEQFF.

A few counts support this clone. This sequence joins TRBV19 and TRBJ2-1; 11 bases line up with TRBD2. Germline V gene lookup returns CDR1 LNHDA and CDR2 SQIVND (reference sequence). The V and J ends lost 1 base and 1 base, in that order; junction bases with no gene match: 6. CDR3 size: 18 residues. DNA of the CDR3: TGTGCCAGTAGTATAGGCCCCGGGACTAGCGGATCCTACAATGAGCAGTTCTTC. Amino acid sequence: CASSIGPGTSGSYNEQFF.